This is a list of T cell receptor beta chains from one sample in a study of early T cells in non-severe SARS-CoV-2 infection. TCRdb ran MiXCR on the 5' RACE reads and lists one entry per CDR3 protein. The sample yields some 25,000 distinct CDR3 sequences, approximately 4.8% seen once. The sequenced sample was whole blood. The receptor set was obtained from an adult who was a healthcare worker with PCR-confirmed SARS-CoV-2 infection or an uninfected control (not recorded which). Each CDR3 is given with its conserved first and last residue. A D gene is named only where the DNA matches it firmly. Not every row has a clone size; where given, it reads once, few, many or a size class.

clone_size: many
j_call: TRBJ1-2
v_call: TRBV11-2
d_call: NA
cdr3_nt: TGTGCCAGCAGCCCGACAGGCAACTATGGCTACACCTTC
cdr3_aa: CASSPTGNYGYTF

clone_size: many
j_call: TRBJ2-1
v_call: TRBV30
d_call: TRBD2
cdr3_nt: TGTGCCTGGAGTCCTGGACTAGCGGGAGGGCGGGATGAGCAGTTCTTC
cdr3_aa: CAWSPGLAGGRDEQFF

clone_size: NA
j_call: TRBJ2-7
v_call: TRBV5-1
d_call: NA
cdr3_nt: TGCGCCAGCAGCTTCCGGGACCCTGAGAACGAGCAGTACTTC
cdr3_aa: CASSFRDPENEQYF

clone_size: many
j_call: TRBJ2-7
v_call: TRBV7-3
d_call: TRBD2
cdr3_nt: TGTGCCAGCAGCCCAATAGCGGGAGCAGGCGAGCAGTACTTC
cdr3_aa: CASSPIAGAGEQYF

clone_size: many
j_call: TRBJ2-7
v_call: TRBV28
d_call: TRBD2
cdr3_nt: TGTGCCAGCAGATCTAGCGGGAGCACGAATGAGCAGTACTTC
cdr3_aa: CASRSSGSTNEQYF

clone_size: few
j_call: TRBJ2-1
v_call: TRBV7-2
d_call: NA
cdr3_nt: TGTGCCAGCAGCATCCAGGGATTAGTGCAGTTCTTC
cdr3_aa: CASSIQGLVQFF

clone_size: NA
j_call: TRBJ2-4
v_call: TRBV3-1
d_call: TRBD1
cdr3_nt: TGTGCCAGCAGCCAAGGGACAGGCCGATTTGGGGGAGCCAAAAACATTCAGTACTTC
cdr3_aa: CASSQGTGRFGGAKNIQYF

clone_size: many
j_call: TRBJ2-7
v_call: TRBV4-3
d_call: NA
cdr3_nt: TGCGCCAGCAGCCGTAACAGGCATACCTACGAGCAGTACTTC
cdr3_aa: CASSRNRHTYEQYF

clone_size: many
j_call: TRBJ2-7
v_call: TRBV7-9
d_call: TRBD2
cdr3_nt: TGTGCCACAAGCGGGGATTTGGACGAGCAGTACTTC
cdr3_aa: CATSGDLDEQYF

clone_size: many
j_call: TRBJ1-1
v_call: TRBV18
d_call: NA
cdr3_nt: TGTGCCAGCTCACCGTCCCTAAACACCGTTTTAAACACTGAAGCTTTCTTT
cdr3_aa: CASSPSLNTVLNTEAFF

clone_size: many
j_call: TRBJ1-3
v_call: TRBV12-3/TRBV12-4
d_call: NA
cdr3_nt: TGTGCCAGCAGTTTAGGGGGCTCTGGAAACACCATATATTTT
cdr3_aa: CASSLGGSGNTIYF

clone_size: many
j_call: TRBJ2-7
v_call: TRBV19
d_call: NA
cdr3_nt: TGTGCCAGTAGTATGGGGAACTACGAGCAGTACTTC
cdr3_aa: CASSMGNYEQYF

clone_size: many
j_call: TRBJ1-1
v_call: TRBV29-1
d_call: NA
cdr3_nt: TGCAGCGTTGAAGGCTACAGGGTCGGGGTTTTCTTT
cdr3_aa: CSVEGYRVGVFF

clone_size: NA
j_call: TRBJ2-3
v_call: TRBV7-9
d_call: TRBD2
cdr3_nt: TGTGCCAGCAGCCCCGGGACTAGCGGGAGAAAAGATACGCAGTATTTT
cdr3_aa: CASSPGTSGRKDTQYF

clone_size: once
j_call: TRBJ1-1
v_call: TRBV28
d_call: NA
cdr3_nt: TGTGCCAGCAAGCAGCAAGCAGGGAAAGCTTTCTTT
cdr3_aa: CASKQQAGKAFF

clone_size: once
j_call: TRBJ1-2
v_call: TRBV28
d_call: TRBD1
cdr3_nt: TGTGCCAGCAGCACGACAGGGCCCGACTATGGCTACACCTTC
cdr3_aa: CASSTTGPDYGYTF

clone_size: few
j_call: TRBJ2-7
v_call: TRBV7-2
d_call: NA
cdr3_nt: TGTGCCAGCAGCTTATTACGGAGGGAGCAGTACTTC
cdr3_aa: CASSLLRREQYF

clone_size: many
j_call: TRBJ1-5
v_call: TRBV11-1
d_call: NA
cdr3_nt: TGTGCCAGCAGCCGGGACGGTGATCAGCCCCAGCATTTT
cdr3_aa: CASSRDGDQPQHF

clone_size: many
j_call: TRBJ2-1
v_call: TRBV7-3
d_call: NA
cdr3_nt: TGTGCCAGCAGCTTCTTGGCGGGCACCCACAATGAGCAGTTCTTC
cdr3_aa: CASSFLAGTHNEQFF

clone_size: NA
j_call: TRBJ2-1
v_call: TRBV12-3/TRBV12-4
d_call: NA
cdr3_nt: TGTGCCAGCCTAATTTGGGGGGCGGGAGAACGACAGTTCTTC
cdr3_aa: CASLIWGAGERQFF

clone_size: NA
j_call: TRBJ2-1
v_call: TRBV19
d_call: TRBD2
cdr3_nt: TGTGCCTGCAGGACTAGCGCGAATGAGCAGTTCTTC
cdr3_aa: CACRTSANEQFF

clone_size: many
j_call: TRBJ1-5
v_call: TRBV20-1
d_call: NA
cdr3_nt: TGCAGTGCTAGAGGCCCAGATAGCAATCAGCCCCAGCATTTT
cdr3_aa: CSARGPDSNQPQHF

clone_size: NA
j_call: TRBJ2-1
v_call: TRBV7-6
d_call: NA
cdr3_nt: TGTGCCAGCAGCCTGGACCAATGGGGGTTGTGGAATGAGCAGTTCTTC
cdr3_aa: CASSLDQWGLWNEQFF

clone_size: many
j_call: TRBJ1-1
v_call: TRBV27
d_call: NA
cdr3_nt: TGTGCCAGCAGTTCTCAGGGCGGCACTGAAGCTTTCTTT
cdr3_aa: CASSSQGGTEAFF

clone_size: many
j_call: TRBJ2-1
v_call: TRBV24-1
d_call: NA
cdr3_nt: TGTGCCACCAGTGATTCCAGACTATCAGGCTACAATGAGCAGTTCTTC
cdr3_aa: CATSDSRLSGYNEQFF

clone_size: many
j_call: TRBJ2-4
v_call: TRBV20-1
d_call: NA
cdr3_nt: TGCAGTGCTAGTTCACAACTGGGTGCCGCAGGACTCAAGGTGCTCAACATTCAGTACTTC
cdr3_aa: CSASSQLGAAGLKVLNIQYF

clone_size: many
j_call: TRBJ2-1
v_call: TRBV29-1
d_call: NA
cdr3_nt: TGCAGCGTTCACAGGGGAGGCGAGCAGTTCTTC
cdr3_aa: CSVHRGGEQFF

clone_size: many
j_call: TRBJ2-7
v_call: TRBV5-4
d_call: NA
cdr3_nt: TGTGCCAGCAGCCCCCGCAGCTCCTACGAGCAGTACTTC
cdr3_aa: CASSPRSSYEQYF

clone_size: many
j_call: TRBJ2-2
v_call: TRBV6-6
d_call: NA
cdr3_nt: TGTGCCAGCAGTTATGGACACCCGAACACCGGGGAGCTGTTTTTT
cdr3_aa: CASSYGHPNTGELFF

clone_size: many
j_call: TRBJ1-5
v_call: TRBV6-5
d_call: NA
cdr3_nt: TGTGCCAGCAGTTACGGTCCGGGGGGGAATCAGCCCCAGCATTTT
cdr3_aa: CASSYGPGGNQPQHF

clone_size: medium-sized
j_call: TRBJ1-5
v_call: TRBV29-1
d_call: NA
cdr3_nt: TGCAGCGTCGGGGGGGCTAATCAGCCCCAGCATTTT
cdr3_aa: CSVGGANQPQHF

clone_size: many
j_call: TRBJ1-1
v_call: TRBV6-5
d_call: TRBD1
cdr3_nt: TGTGCCAGCAGCAGGGGACAGGGTATTGATTTGGTTGAAGCTTTCTTT
cdr3_aa: CASSRGQGIDLVEAFF

clone_size: many
j_call: TRBJ2-6
v_call: TRBV4-3
d_call: TRBD2
cdr3_nt: TGCGCCAGCAGCCCGACTAGCGGGTTGTCTGGGGCCAACGTCCTGACTTTC
cdr3_aa: CASSPTSGLSGANVLTF

clone_size: many
j_call: TRBJ2-3
v_call: TRBV6-6
d_call: TRBD2
cdr3_nt: TGTGCCAGCAGTCACGGGGGAGGGGCGAGGACAGATACGCAGTATTTT
cdr3_aa: CASSHGGGARTDTQYF

clone_size: NA
j_call: TRBJ1-5
v_call: TRBV7-2
d_call: NA
cdr3_nt: TGTGCCAGCAGCTTAGGAGGGATTCAGCCCCAGCATTTT
cdr3_aa: CASSLGGIQPQHF

clone_size: many
j_call: TRBJ2-7
v_call: TRBV7-8
d_call: NA
cdr3_nt: TGTGCCAGCCTCCAAGGAATAAGCTCCTACGAGCAGTACTTC
cdr3_aa: CASLQGISSYEQYF

clone_size: many
j_call: TRBJ2-7
v_call: TRBV28
d_call: NA
cdr3_nt: TGTGCCAGCACCGTGTTAGGTGCCTACGAGCAGTACTTC
cdr3_aa: CASTVLGAYEQYF

clone_size: many
j_call: TRBJ1-1
v_call: TRBV9
d_call: TRBD1
cdr3_nt: TGTGCCAGCAGCAAGGAGGGGGCGGCGAACACTGAAGCTTTCTTT
cdr3_aa: CASSKEGAANTEAFF

clone_size: many
j_call: TRBJ2-3
v_call: TRBV5-4
d_call: NA
cdr3_nt: TGTGCCAGCAGCCGAGAGGGATTCGCAGATACGCAGTATTTT
cdr3_aa: CASSREGFADTQYF

clone_size: NA
j_call: TRBJ2-3
v_call: TRBV6-1
d_call: TRBD2
cdr3_nt: TGTGCCAGCAGTCCTCTACCTAGCGGGACAGCAGATACGCAGTATTTT
cdr3_aa: CASSPLPSGTADTQYF

clone_size: many
j_call: TRBJ1-5
v_call: TRBV6-2/TRBV6-3
d_call: NA
cdr3_nt: TGTGCCAGCAGTTACTCGGCTGGGTTTGGTCAGCCCCAGCATTTT
cdr3_aa: CASSYSAGFGQPQHF

clone_size: few
j_call: TRBJ2-7
v_call: TRBV28
d_call: NA
cdr3_nt: TGTGCCAGCAGTTTAGGCGGGAAATCATCCTACGAGCAGTACTTC
cdr3_aa: CASSLGGKSSYEQYF

clone_size: many
j_call: TRBJ2-3
v_call: TRBV19
d_call: NA
cdr3_nt: TGTGCCAGTAGGCGTTCTGGCACAGATACGCAGTATTTT
cdr3_aa: CASRRSGTDTQYF

clone_size: many
j_call: TRBJ1-5
v_call: TRBV29-1
d_call: NA
cdr3_nt: TGCAGCGTTGTTCTTGATGTGGGGGGCTTTGGCTATAGCAATCAGCCCCAGCATTTT
cdr3_aa: CSVVLDVGGFGYSNQPQHF

clone_size: medium-sized
j_call: TRBJ2-3
v_call: TRBV5-1
d_call: NA
cdr3_nt: TGCGCCAGCAGCCTACTGGACAGTCTCGTAGCGGATACGCAGTATTTT
cdr3_aa: CASSLLDSLVADTQYF

clone_size: NA
j_call: TRBJ2-3
v_call: TRBV12-3/TRBV12-4
d_call: TRBD2
cdr3_nt: TGTGCCAGCACACAATGGGGGACTACACTCGGGGATACGCAGTATTTT
cdr3_aa: CASTQWGTTLGDTQYF

clone_size: many
j_call: TRBJ2-3
v_call: TRBV24-1
d_call: TRBD2
cdr3_nt: TGTGCCACCAGTGCCCCGACTGGCGGGAGGCTCACAGATACGCAGTATTTT
cdr3_aa: CATSAPTGGRLTDTQYF

clone_size: many
j_call: TRBJ1-1
v_call: TRBV9
d_call: NA
cdr3_nt: TGTGCCAGCAGCGTAACCCTGGGCACTGAAGCTTTCTTT
cdr3_aa: CASSVTLGTEAFF

clone_size: many
j_call: TRBJ2-3
v_call: TRBV5-4
d_call: TRBD1
cdr3_nt: TGTGCCAGCAGCCCCCCTATCGGACAGGTCGACACAGATACGCAGTATTTT
cdr3_aa: CASSPPIGQVDTDTQYF

clone_size: few
j_call: TRBJ2-1
v_call: TRBV20-1
d_call: TRBD1
cdr3_nt: TGCAGTGCTAGAGATGTTAGGACAGGGTCCAATGAGCAGTTCTTC
cdr3_aa: CSARDVRTGSNEQFF

clone_size: many
j_call: TRBJ2-5
v_call: TRBV5-4
d_call: NA
cdr3_nt: TGTGCCAGCAGCTTGGTTGGAGTCCAAGAGACCCAGTACTTC
cdr3_aa: CASSLVGVQETQYF

clone_size: many
j_call: TRBJ2-2
v_call: TRBV28
d_call: NA
cdr3_nt: TGTGCCAGCATTGAGAACACCGGGGAGCTGTTTTTT
cdr3_aa: CASIENTGELFF

clone_size: many
j_call: TRBJ2-1
v_call: TRBV2
d_call: NA
cdr3_nt: TGTGCCAGCACCAGCAGGGCGGACTCCTACAATGAGCAGTTCTTC
cdr3_aa: CASTSRADSYNEQFF

clone_size: few
j_call: TRBJ2-7
v_call: TRBV27
d_call: TRBD1
cdr3_nt: TGTGCCAGCAGTGCCGGGACAGGGGGTAACGTCCAGTACTTC
cdr3_aa: CASSAGTGGNVQYF

clone_size: few
j_call: TRBJ2-7
v_call: TRBV6-2/TRBV6-3
d_call: NA
cdr3_nt: TGTGCCAGCAGTTTAACTGACTGGGCGGAACAGTACTTC
cdr3_aa: CASSLTDWAEQYF